This TCR beta chain was found in a study of vaccination and CD4 T cells after COVID-19. The wider study: Participants were administered two doses of either the BNT162b2 or the mRNA-1273 vaccine. In culture, cells were exposed to overlapping spike peptides from SARS-CoV-2, HCoV-NL63, HCoV-OC43 and HCoV-229E.

Of note for this clonotype: The antigen remains undetermined.

Cultured CD4+ T cell DNA underwent sequencing with the Oncomine TCR Beta short-read assay. From the PCR reads, TCRdb called clonotypes with MiXCR, one entry per CDR3 protein. The sample carries some 14,000 distinct CDR3 sequences, roughly 56% recorded once. This sample's treatment: roughly 10-day PBMC culture with coronavirus spike peptide pools or control peptides (ViraFEST assay). With peptide pools, ViraFEST first expanded antigen-specific T cells and afterwards sequenced their TCRs. The germline gives CDR1 GTSNPN, CDR2 SVGIG (reference sequence). V lost 2 bases and J lost 1, with 8 bases in between. CDR3 length: 13 amino acids.

The specimen was CD4+ T cells from blood, cultured in vitro. The chain has TRBV30 and TRBJ1-1; D is undetermined. This sequence was found in a human donor who had recovered from COVID-19. The CDR3 sequence is CAWSLEANTEAFF. DNA for the CDR3: TGTGCCTGGAGTTTGGAAGCGAACACTGAAGCTTTCTTT.